The next 20 T cell receptor beta chains were all read from a single sample in a study of response to subunit inactivated influenza vaccine (dated by TCRdb to 2016 to 2019). Library preparation used RT-PCR. For sequencing, an Illumina HiSeq 2500 was employed. Starting from the raw public reads, TCRdb applied fastp trimming at Q25, assembled clones with MiXCR and retained in-frame beta chains. Merged by CDR3 protein, the rows form single entries marked with the most common genes and DNA. The sample contains around 530,000 distinct CDR3 sequences, approximately 15% of them found a single time. The biggest ten clones account for approximately 3% of the sample. The specimen was CD4+ T cells sorted from PBMCs, collected about 23 months after vaccination. These receptors were taken from a man aged 50 to 69 who received an inactivated influenza vaccine. Donor details come from another sample of the same person, matched by shared clones.

A few counts support this clonotype. This chain links TRBV6-5 with TRBJ2-7, with TRBD2 matching over 12 bases. Germline V lookup: CDR1 MNHEY, CDR2 SVGAGI. This CDR3 comprises 15 residues. After removal of 2 bases from V and 4 bases from J, the junction contained 3 bases not matched to a gene. CDR3 nucleotide sequence: TGTGCCAGCAGTTACCGGACTAGCGGGAAATACGAGCAGTACTTC. Translated: CASSYRTSGKYEQYF.

This clonotype has a handful of counts. J is TRBJ2-1 and V is TRBV5-6; D remains unclear. This CDR3 region has 13 residues. V was clipped by 1 base and J by 4 bases, with 6 bases between them. CDR1 and CDR2 from the germline V gene are SGHDT and YYEEEE. The CDR3 loop is CASSLSPYNEQFF. CDR3 DNA sequence: TGTGCCAGCAGCTTGTCGCCTTACAATGAGCAGTTCTTC. Together with reference TRBV5-6 and TRBJ2-1, the CDR3 gives the full variable domain: DAGVTQSPTHLIKTRGQQVTLRCSPKSGHDTVSWYQQALGQGPQFIFQYYEEEERQRGNFPDRFSGHQFPNYSSELNVNALLLGDSALYLCASSLSPYNEQFFGPGTRLTVL.

This clonotype was recorded a few times. The rearrangement joins TRBV12-3 or TRBV12-4 to TRBJ2-7, with a weak D call TRBD2 (5 bases). CDR3 size: 13 residues. The ends were cut back, 6 bases at V and 1 base at J, with 10 bases in the middle. CDR3 protein: CASRAGASYEQYF. The CDR3 coding sequence is TGTGCCAGCAGGGCGGGCGCATCCTACGAGCAGTACTTC.

On this clonotype itself: Possible read error: a much larger clone is one base away. The rearrangement joins TRBV4-3 to TRBJ1-5, with 7 bases identical to TRBD1. The CDR3 length is 15 residues. Germline values: CDR1 LGHNA, CDR2 YSLEER. DNA of the CDR3: TGCGCCAGCAGCCGCAACCGGGACAGTAATCAGCTCCAGCATTTT. It yields the protein CASSRNRDSNQLQHF.

The CDR3 is CASSPSGLYGYTF. The CDR3 coding sequence is TGTGCCAGCAGCCCCTCGGGACTCTATGGCTACACCTTC. The chain uses TRBV3-1 and TRBJ1-2; D may be TRBD1 (5 bases). V was shortened by 4 bases and J by 4 bases, with 10 bases between the two germline ends. The CDR3 runs 13 residues. Germline V gene lookup returns CDR1 LGHDT and CDR2 YNNKEL (reference sequence).

This clonotype turned up a few times. The chain links TRBV9 to TRBJ1-5, with 10 bases lining up with TRBD1. The V gene's germline CDR1 is SGDLS and CDR2 YYNGEE. V shed 7 bases and J 5 bases; nucleotides not matched to a gene: 9. This CDR3 spans 15 amino acids. Here the CDR3 DNA reads TGTGCCAGCCGATCGACAGGGGGCCAGGATCAGCCCCAGCATTTT. Translation gives CASRSTGGQDQPQHF.

The chain links TRBV20-1 to TRBJ1-2, with D perhaps TRBD1 (5 bases). V gave up 3 bases and J gave up 6 bases, with 14 bases separating them. This CDR3 spans 13 amino acids. CDR1 is DFQATT, CDR2 SNEGSKA, per germline (reference sequence). The chain's CDR3 is CSASAGYFDGYTF. Written as DNA, the CDR3 is TGCAGTGCTAGCGCAGGGTACTTTGATGGCTACACCTTC.

The rearrangement joins TRBV3-1 to TRBJ1-1; D is possibly TRBD1 (6 bases). CDR1 and CDR2 (germline): LGHDT, YNNKEL (reference sequence). The CDR3 sequence is 16 residues long. The germline V and J ends were trimmed by 0 bases and 1 base, with 12 bases remaining between them. The DNA of the CDR3 is TGTGCCAGCAGCCAAGACCTTGGCAGGGGGAACACTGAAGCTTTCTTT. Translated: CASSQDLGRGNTEAFF.

This clonotype was picked up many times. The chain combines TRBV29-1 with TRBJ2-2, with 7 bases that match TRBD2. Trimming took 4 bases from V and 5 from J; bases not matched to a gene: 7. CDR3 length equals 14 residues. The germline gives CDR1 SQVTM, CDR2 ANQGSEA. The CDR3 is CSVAAGVGTGELFF. CDR3 in DNA: TGCAGCGTTGCGGCGGGAGTCGGAACCGGGGAGCTGTTTTTT.

This clonotype occurred a few times. The rearrangement joins TRBV6-1 to TRBJ2-7; TRBD1 is a possible D gene (6 bases). Germline CDR1 is MNHNS and CDR2 is SASEGT. This CDR3 is built from 14 residues. Trimming took 4 bases from V and 9 from J, leaving 19 bases between them. This CDR3 reads CASSGWGRIDAQYF. DNA for the CDR3: TGTGCCAGCAGTGGTTGGGGGCGCATCGACGCGCAGTACTTC.

V and J are TRBV27 and TRBJ2-2, with 7 bases that match TRBD1. Germline V gene data show CDR1 as MNHEY and CDR2 as SMNVEV (reference sequence). CDR3 length: 14 amino acids. V gave up 6 bases and J gave up 2 bases; unmatched junction bases: 3. The CDR3 DNA sequence: TGTGCCAGCAGATGGACAGGAAACACCGGGGAGCTGTTTTTT. As protein: CASRWTGNTGELFF.

The chain uses TRBV27 and TRBJ2-2, with TRBD2 identical over 11 bases. CDR3 length equals 15 residues. With V trimmed by 3 bases and J by 4 bases, 1 base remained unmatched. Germline CDR1 MNHEY, CDR2 SMNVEV (reference sequence). This CDR3 reads CASSFGTSGTGELFF. CDR3 nucleotides: TGTGCCAGCAGTTTCGGGACTAGCGGCACCGGGGAGCTGTTTTTT.

This clonotype was seen many times. The chain links TRBV4-2 to TRBJ1-2, with 9 bases fitting TRBD1. This CDR3 comprises 16 residues. The J segment lost 8 bases and the V segment lost 1 base, leaving 11 bases of the junction unmatched. Germline V gene data show CDR1 as LGHNA and CDR2 as YNFKEQ. The CDR3 reads CASSQGMGQGFGGYTF. The CDR3 bases are TGTGCCAGCAGCCAAGGAATGGGACAGGGCTTTGGAGGCTACACCTTC.

The CDR3 loop reads CSARDLTSGFTDTQYF. CDR3 coding DNA: TGCAGTGCTAGAGATCTTACTAGCGGATTCACAGATACGCAGTATTTT. This sequence joins TRBV20-1 and TRBJ2-3, with 8 bases lining up with TRBD2. V lost 0 bases to trimming and J lost 2 bases; unmatched junction nucleotides: 7. The CDR3 is 16 residues long. Germline assignment: CDR1 DFQATT and CDR2 SNEGSKA (reference sequence).

This clonotype turned up a few times. The V gene is TRBV20-1, the J gene TRBJ2-3; maybe TRBD1 (5 bases). The germline V gene has CDR1 DFQATT and CDR2 SNEGSKA (reference sequence). The V end was cut by 6 bases, the J end by 6 bases, with 7 bases between. The CDR3 sequence is 10 residues long. CDR3 residues: CSANRDTQYF. CDR3 coding DNA: TGCAGTGCCAACAGGGATACGCAGTATTTT.

This clonotype was found many times. This chain links TRBV5-6 with TRBJ2-6; no definite D call. CDR1 is SGHDT and CDR2 is YYEEEE in the germline V gene. The CDR3 length is 15 residues. Trimming stripped 0 bases from V and 1 base from J, with 5 bases between. DNA of the CDR3: TGTGCCAGCAGCTTGGGTGCTTCTGGGGCCAACGTCCTGACTTTC. Encoded protein: CASSLGASGANVLTF.

The table lists this clonotype with many counts. V usage is TRBV12-3 or TRBV12-4 and J usage is TRBJ1-5, with a weak D call TRBD1 (5 bases). This CDR3 is 14 amino acids long. Between the trimmed V and J ends, which lost 3 bases and 4 bases, there was a span of 10 bases. The CDR3 DNA follows: TGTGCCAGCAGTTTCACAGACAGTAATCAGCCCCAGCATTTT. Its protein is CASSFTDSNQPQHF.

The V call is TRBV7-2, the J call TRBJ2-3; D is possibly TRBD2 (6 bases). V lost 2 bases and J 3 bases, leaving 9 bases between the germline ends. This CDR3 has 14 amino acids. Germline V CDR1 and CDR2: SGHTA, FQGNSA. The CDR3 spells CASSLLGRTDTQYF. CDR3 nucleotide sequence: TGTGCCAGCAGCTTACTGGGGAGGACAGATACGCAGTATTTT.

The J gene is TRBJ2-1, the V gene TRBV20-1; D is unresolved. CDR3 length equals 12 residues. Between the trimmed V and J ends, which lost 2 bases and 8 bases, there was a span of 10 bases. Germline V gene lookup returns CDR1 DFQATT and CDR2 SNEGSKA (reference sequence). CDR3 sequence (DNA): TGCAGTGCTAGAAGGATTGGGTATGAGCAGTTCTTC. Translation: CSARRIGYEQFF.

The CDR3 DNA reads as TGTGCCAGTAATGGAGGGGGCTTTACTGAAGCTTTCTTT. Translated: CASNGGGFTEAFF. The chain links TRBV19 to TRBJ1-1; the match to TRBD1 covers 7 bases. This CDR3 has 13 amino acids. Germline CDR1 LNHDA, CDR2 SQIVND (reference sequence). The V gene end was trimmed by 7 bases and the J gene end by 5 bases; junction bases not matched to a gene: 7.